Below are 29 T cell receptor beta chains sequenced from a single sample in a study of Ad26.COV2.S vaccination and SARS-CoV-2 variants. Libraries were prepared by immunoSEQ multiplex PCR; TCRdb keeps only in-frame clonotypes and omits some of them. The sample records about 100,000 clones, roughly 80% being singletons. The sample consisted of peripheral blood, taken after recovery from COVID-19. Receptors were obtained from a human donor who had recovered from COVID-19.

The CDR3 DNA sequence: TGTGCCTGGAGTGTAGGGATGTCGGGTGAAAAACTGTTTTTT. Protein sequence: CAWSVGMSGEKLFF. The rearrangement joins TRBV30 to TRBJ1-4; no clear D. V lost 0 bases, J lost 7 bases, and 12 bases lay in between. The CDR3 has 14 residues. Germline CDR1 reads GTSNPN; CDR2 reads SVGIG (reference sequence). Drawing the rest from reference TRBV30 and TRBJ1-4, the complete variable domain is SQTIHQWPATLVQPVGSPLSLECTVEGTSNPNLYWYRQAAGRGLQLLFYSVGIGQISSEVPQNLSASRPQDRQFILSSKKLLLSDSGFYLCAWSVGMSGEKLFFGSGTQLSVL.

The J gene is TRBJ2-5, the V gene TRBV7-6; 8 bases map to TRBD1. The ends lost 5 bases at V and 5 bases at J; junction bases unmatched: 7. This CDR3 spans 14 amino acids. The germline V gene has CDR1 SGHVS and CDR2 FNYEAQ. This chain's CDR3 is CASSATGGAETQYF. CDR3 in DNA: TGTGCCAGCAGCGCCACAGGGGGTGCGGAGACCCAGTACTTC.

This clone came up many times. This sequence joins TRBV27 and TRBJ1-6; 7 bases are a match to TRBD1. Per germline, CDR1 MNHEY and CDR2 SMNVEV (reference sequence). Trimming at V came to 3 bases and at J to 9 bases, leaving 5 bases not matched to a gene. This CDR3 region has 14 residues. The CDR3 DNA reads TGTGCCAGCAGTTTCGAGACAGGGACTTCACCCCTCCACTTT. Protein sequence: CASSFETGTSPLHF.

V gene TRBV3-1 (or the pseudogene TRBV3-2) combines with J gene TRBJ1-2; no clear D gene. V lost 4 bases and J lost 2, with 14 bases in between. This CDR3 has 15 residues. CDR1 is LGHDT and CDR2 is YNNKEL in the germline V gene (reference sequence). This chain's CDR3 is CASSLRAATNYGYTF. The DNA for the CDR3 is TGTGCCAGCAGCCTCCGGGCGGCCACAAACTATGGCTACACCTTC.

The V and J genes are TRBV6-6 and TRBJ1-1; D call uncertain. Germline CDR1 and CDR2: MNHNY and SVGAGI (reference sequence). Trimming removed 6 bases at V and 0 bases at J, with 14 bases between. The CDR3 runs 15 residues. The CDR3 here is CASRPDGRLNTEAFF. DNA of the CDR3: TGTGCCAGCAGGCCGGACGGGCGCTTGAACACTGAAGCTTTCTTT.

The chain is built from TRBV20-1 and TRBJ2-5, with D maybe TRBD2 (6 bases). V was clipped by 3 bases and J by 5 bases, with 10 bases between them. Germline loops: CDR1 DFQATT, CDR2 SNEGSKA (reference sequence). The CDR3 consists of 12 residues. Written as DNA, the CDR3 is TGCAGTGCTAGTCGTCGGGGGGAGACCCAGTACTTC. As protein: CSASRRGETQYF.

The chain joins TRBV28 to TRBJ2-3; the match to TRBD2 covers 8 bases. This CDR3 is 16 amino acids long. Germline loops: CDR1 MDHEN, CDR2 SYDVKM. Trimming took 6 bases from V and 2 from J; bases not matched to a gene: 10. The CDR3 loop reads CASREQGGGFTDTQYF. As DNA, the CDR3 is TGTGCCAGCAGGGAGCAGGGCGGGGGGTTCACAGATACGCAGTATTTT.

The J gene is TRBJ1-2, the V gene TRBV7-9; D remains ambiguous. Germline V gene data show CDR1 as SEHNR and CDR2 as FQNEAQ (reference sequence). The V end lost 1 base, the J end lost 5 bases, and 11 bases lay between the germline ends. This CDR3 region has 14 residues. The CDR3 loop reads CASSLELEPYGYTF. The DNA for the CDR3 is TGTGCCAGCAGCTTAGAGCTGGAGCCGTATGGCTACACCTTC.

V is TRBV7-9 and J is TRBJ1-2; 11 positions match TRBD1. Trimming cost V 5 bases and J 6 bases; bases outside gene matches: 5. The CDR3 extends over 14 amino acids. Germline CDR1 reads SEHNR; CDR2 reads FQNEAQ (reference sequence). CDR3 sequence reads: CASSVGQGADGYTF. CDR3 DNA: TGTGCCAGCAGCGTAGGACAGGGGGCGGATGGCTACACCTTC.

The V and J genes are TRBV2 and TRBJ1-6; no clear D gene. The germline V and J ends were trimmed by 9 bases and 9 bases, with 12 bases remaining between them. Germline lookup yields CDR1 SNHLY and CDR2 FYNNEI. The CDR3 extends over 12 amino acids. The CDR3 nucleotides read TGTGCCAGTGCAGTTGGCCGTTCACCCCTCCACTTT. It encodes CASAVGRSPLHF.

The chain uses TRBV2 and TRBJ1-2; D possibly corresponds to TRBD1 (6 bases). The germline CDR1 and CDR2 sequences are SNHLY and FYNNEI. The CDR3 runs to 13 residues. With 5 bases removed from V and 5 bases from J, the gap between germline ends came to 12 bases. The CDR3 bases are TGTGCCAGCAGTTCACAGGGAAAGTATGGCTACACCTTC. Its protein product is CASSSQGKYGYTF.

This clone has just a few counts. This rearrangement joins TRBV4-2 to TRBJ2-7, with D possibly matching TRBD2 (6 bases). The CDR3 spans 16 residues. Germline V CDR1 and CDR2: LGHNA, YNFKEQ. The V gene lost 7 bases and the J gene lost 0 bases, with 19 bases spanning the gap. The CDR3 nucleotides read TGTGCCAGCACCCGAAACGGGGGTGAGGGCTCCTACGAGCAGTACTTC. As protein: CASTRNGGEGSYEQYF.

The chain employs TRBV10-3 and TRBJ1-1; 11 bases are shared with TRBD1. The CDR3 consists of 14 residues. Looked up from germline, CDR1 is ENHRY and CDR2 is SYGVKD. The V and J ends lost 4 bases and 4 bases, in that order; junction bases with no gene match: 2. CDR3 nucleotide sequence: TGTGCCATCAGTGGGGACAGGGGGGTCACTGAAGCTTTCTTT. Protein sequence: CAISGDRGVTEAFF.

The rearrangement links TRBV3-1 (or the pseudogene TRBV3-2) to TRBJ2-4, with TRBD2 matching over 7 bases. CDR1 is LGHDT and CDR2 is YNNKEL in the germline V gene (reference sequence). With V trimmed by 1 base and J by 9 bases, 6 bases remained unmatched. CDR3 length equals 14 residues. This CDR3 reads CASSQVTSFTIQYF. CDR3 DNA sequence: TGTGCCAGCAGCCAAGTGACTAGCTTTACCATTCAGTACTTC.

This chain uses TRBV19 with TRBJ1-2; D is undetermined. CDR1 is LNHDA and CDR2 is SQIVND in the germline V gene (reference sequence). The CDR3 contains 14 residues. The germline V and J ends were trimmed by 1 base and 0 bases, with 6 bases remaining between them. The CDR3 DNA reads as TGTGCCAGTAGTATAGTTGGGGCTAACTATGGCTACACCTTC. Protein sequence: CASSIVGANYGYTF. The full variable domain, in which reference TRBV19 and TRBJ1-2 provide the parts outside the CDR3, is DGGITQSPKYLFRKEGQNVTLSCEQNLNHDAMYWYRQDPGQGLRLIYYSQIVNDFQKGDIAEGYSVSREKKESFPLTVTSAQKNPTAFYLCASSIVGANYGYTFGSGTRLTVV.

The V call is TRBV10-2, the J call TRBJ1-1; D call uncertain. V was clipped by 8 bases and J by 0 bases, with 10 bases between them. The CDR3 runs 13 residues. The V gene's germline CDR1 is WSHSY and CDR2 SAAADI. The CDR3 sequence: CASEVAVNTEAFF. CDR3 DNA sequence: TGCGCCAGCGAAGTGGCCGTGAACACTGAAGCTTTCTTT.

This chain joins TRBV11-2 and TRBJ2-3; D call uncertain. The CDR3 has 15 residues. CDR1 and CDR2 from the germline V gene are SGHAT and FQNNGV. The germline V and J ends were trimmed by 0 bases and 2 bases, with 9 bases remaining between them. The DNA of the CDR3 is TGTGCCAGCAGCTTAGATAGTGGGCTCACAGATACGCAGTATTTT. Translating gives CASSLDSGLTDTQYF. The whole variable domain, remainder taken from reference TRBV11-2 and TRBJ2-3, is EAGVAQSPRYKIIEKRQSVAFWCNPISGHATLYWYQQILGQGPKLLIQFQNNGVVDDSQLPKDRFSAERLKGVDSTLKIQPAKLEDSAVYLCASSLDSGLTDTQYFGPGTRLTVL.

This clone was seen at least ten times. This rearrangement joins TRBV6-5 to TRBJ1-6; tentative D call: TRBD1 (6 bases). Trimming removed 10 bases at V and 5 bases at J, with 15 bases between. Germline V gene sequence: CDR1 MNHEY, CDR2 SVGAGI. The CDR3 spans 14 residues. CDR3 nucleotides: TGTGCCATTACGGACAGTTATCATAATTCACCCCTCCACTTT. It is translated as CAITDSYHNSPLHF.

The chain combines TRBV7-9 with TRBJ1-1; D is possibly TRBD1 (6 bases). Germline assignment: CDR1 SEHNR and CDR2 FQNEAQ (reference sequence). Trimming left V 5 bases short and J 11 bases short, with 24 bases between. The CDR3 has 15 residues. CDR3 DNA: TGTGCCAGCAGCGACACCACCACGGGGGGCCTCCGTGCTTTCTTT. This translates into CASSDTTTGGLRAFF. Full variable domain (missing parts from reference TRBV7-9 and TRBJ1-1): DTGVSQNPRHKITKRGQNVTFRCDPISEHNRLYWYRQTLGQGPEFLTYFQNEAQLEKSRLLSDRFSAERPKGSFSTLEIQRTEQGDSAMYLCASSDTTTGGLRAFFGQGTRLTVV.

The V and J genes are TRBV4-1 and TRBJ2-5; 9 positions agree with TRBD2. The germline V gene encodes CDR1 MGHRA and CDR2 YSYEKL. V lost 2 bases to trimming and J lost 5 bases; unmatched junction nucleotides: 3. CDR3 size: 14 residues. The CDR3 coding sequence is TGCGCCAGCAGCCAAAGCGGGGGGTTCGAGACCCAGTACTTC. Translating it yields CASSQSGGFETQYF.

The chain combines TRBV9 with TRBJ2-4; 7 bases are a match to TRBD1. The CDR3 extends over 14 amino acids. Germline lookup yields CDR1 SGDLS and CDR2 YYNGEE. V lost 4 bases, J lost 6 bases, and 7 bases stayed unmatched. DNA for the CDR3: TGTGCCAGCAGCCCCCGGGACAGTTTAAACATTCAGTACTTC. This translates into CASSPRDSLNIQYF.

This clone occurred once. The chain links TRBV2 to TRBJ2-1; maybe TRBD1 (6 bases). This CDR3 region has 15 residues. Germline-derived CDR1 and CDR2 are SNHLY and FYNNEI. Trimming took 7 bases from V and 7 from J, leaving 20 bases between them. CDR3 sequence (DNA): TGTGCCAGCAAGAGTGAGACCCTCACAGGGAATGAGCAGTTCTTC. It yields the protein CASKSETLTGNEQFF.

The chain's CDR3 is CASSQGGYEQYF. Written as DNA, the CDR3 is TGTGCCAGCAGCCAAGGGGGGTACGAGCAGTACTTC. This chain uses TRBV3-1 (or the pseudogene TRBV3-2) with TRBJ2-7; D tentatively reads TRBD1 or TRBD2 (5 bases each). CDR1 is LGHDT and CDR2 is YNNKEL in the germline V gene (reference sequence). This CDR3 is built from 12 residues. V lost 1 base and J 4 bases, leaving 5 bases between the germline ends.

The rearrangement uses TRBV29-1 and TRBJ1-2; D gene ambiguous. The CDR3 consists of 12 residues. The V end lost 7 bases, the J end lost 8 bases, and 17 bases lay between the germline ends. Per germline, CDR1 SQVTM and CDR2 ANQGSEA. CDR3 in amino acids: CSAEQGGYGYTF. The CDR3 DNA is TGCAGCGCCGAACAAGGCGGCTACGGCTACACCTTC.

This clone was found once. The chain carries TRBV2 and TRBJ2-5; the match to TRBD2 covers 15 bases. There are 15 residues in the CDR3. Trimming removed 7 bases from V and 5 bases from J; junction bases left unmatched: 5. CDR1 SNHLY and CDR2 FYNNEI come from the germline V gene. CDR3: CASKGLAGGGETQYF. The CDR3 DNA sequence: TGTGCCAGCAAGGGACTAGCGGGGGGTGGGGAGACCCAGTACTTC.

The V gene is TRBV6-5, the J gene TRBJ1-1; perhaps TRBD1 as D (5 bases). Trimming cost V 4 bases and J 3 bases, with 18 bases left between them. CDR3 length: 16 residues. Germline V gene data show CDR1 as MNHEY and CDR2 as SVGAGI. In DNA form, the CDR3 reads TGTGCCAGCAGTTCTCATCCCGGGGGAGGGGACACTGAAGCTTTCTTT. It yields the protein CASSSHPGGGDTEAFF.

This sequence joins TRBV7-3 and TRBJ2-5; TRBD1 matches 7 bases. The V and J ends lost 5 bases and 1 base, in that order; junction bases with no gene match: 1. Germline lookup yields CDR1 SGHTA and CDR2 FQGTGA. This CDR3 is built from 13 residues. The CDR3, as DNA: TGTGCCAGCAGCAGGGGGCGCCAAGAGACCCAGTACTTC. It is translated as CASSRGRQETQYF.

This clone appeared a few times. The CDR3: CASSLDLAGTDTQYF. CDR3 DNA sequence: TGTGCCAGCAGCTTAGACCTAGCGGGGACAGATACGCAGTATTTT. This chain links TRBV7-2 with TRBJ2-3, with TRBD2 matching 9 bases. Germline lookup yields CDR1 SGHTA and CDR2 FQGNSA. Trimming at V came to 1 base and at J to 3 bases, leaving 2 bases not matched to a gene. This CDR3 contains 15 residues.

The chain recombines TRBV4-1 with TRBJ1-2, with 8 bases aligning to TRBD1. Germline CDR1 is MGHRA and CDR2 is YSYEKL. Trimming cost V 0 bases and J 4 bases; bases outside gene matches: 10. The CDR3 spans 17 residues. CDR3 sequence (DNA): TGCGCCAGCAGCCAAGATTATGTCAGGGGGCGCAGCTATGGCTACACCTTC. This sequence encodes CASSQDYVRGRSYGYTF.